A selection of T cell receptor beta chains follows, all from one sample in a study of T cells in Graves' hyperthyroidism and ophthalmopathy. MiXCR, applied by TCRdb to the multiplex PCR reads, yields one record per CDR3 protein. The sample shows 700,000 to 850,000 distinct CDR3 sequences, about a third of them seen only once. The sequencing input was blood. The receptor set was obtained from a woman aged 40-49 years with Graves' hyperthyroidism. CDR3s include the opening cysteine and the closing phenylalanine or tryptophan. A D gene is named only where the DNA matches it firmly. Clone size, where shown, is once, few, many, or a class for clones that have expanded.

-	TRBJ2-2	16	TRBD2	TRBV10-3	TGTGCCATCTCGGCAGTCAGCGGGAGAGGGACCGGGGAGCTGTTTTTT	CAISAVSGRGTGELFF
-	TRBJ1-1	16	-	TRBV13	TGTGCCAGCAGCTTAAAATTAGGGGCGCGGAACACTGAAGCTTTCTTT	CASSLKLGARNTEAFF
few	TRBJ1-1	13	-	TRBV20-1	TGCAGTGCTAGATCATACGGTGGCGGTGAAGCTTTCTTT	CSARSYGGGEAFF
-	TRBJ2-5	16	TRBD2	TRBV7-3	TGTGCCAGCGGCCCAGGGACTAGCGGGGGGGAAGAGACCCAGTACTTC	CASGPGTSGGEETQYF
many	TRBJ1-2	13	TRBD1	TRBV7-3	TGTGCCAGCAGCTCCGGGGACAGCTATGGCTACACCTTC	CASSSGDSYGYTF
-	TRBJ1-5	15	-	TRBV12-3/TRBV12-4	TGTGCCAGCAGTTCCAAATTTACAGGGACTCAGCCCCAGCATTTT	CASSSKFTGTQPQHF
few	TRBJ2-2	14	TRBD1	TRBV10-3	TGTGCCAGCAGGGCGACAGGGGGCGGCGGGGAGCTGTTTTTT	CASRATGGGGELFF
-	TRBJ1-2	12	-	TRBV6-6	TGTGCCATCAGTGAGTCGACACCGGGCGACACCTTC	CAISESTPGDTF
-	TRBJ1-2	14	-	TRBV11-1	TGTGCCAGCAGCTTAGCGGAGGGCTACGGTGGCTACACCTTC	CASSLAEGYGGYTF
many	TRBJ2-7	12	-	TRBV20-1	TGCAGTGCTGCGACTAGTACCTACGAGCAGTACTTC	CSAATSTYEQYF
-	TRBJ1-4	17	TRBD1	TRBV7-2	TGTGCCAGCAGCTTATCTGGACAGGGGGCAACTAATGAAAAACTGTTTTTT	CASSLSGQGATNEKLFF
many	TRBJ1-5	14	-	TRBV29-1	TGCAGCGTTGTATTCGGTGCAGGTAATCAGCCCCAGCATTTT	CSVVFGAGNQPQHF
few	TRBJ2-7	15	-	TRBV12-3/TRBV12-4	TGTGCCAGCAGTTCCCAAAGACGCACTTTCTACGAGCAGTACTTC	CASSSQRRTFYEQYF
many	TRBJ1-1	16	-	TRBV19	TGTGCCAGTAACAGGCGCAACAGGTTGAGGGACACTGAAGCTTTCTTT	CASNRRNRLRDTEAFF
few	TRBJ2-7	13	-	TRBV12-3/TRBV12-4	TGTGCCAGCAGTTATTGGGACATCTACGAGCAGTACTTC	CASSYWDIYEQYF
once	TRBJ2-7	14	TRBD1	TRBV7-9	TGTGCCAGCAGCTCCTTGACAGGGGTCTACGAGCAGTACTTC	CASSSLTGVYEQYF
-	TRBJ2-2	17	TRBD1	TRBV19	TGTGCCAGCAGCGATCCCCCGGGACAGGGGATCACCGGGGAGCTGTTTTTT	CASSDPPGQGITGELFF
many	TRBJ1-1	14	-	TRBV10-1	TGCGCCAGCAGTGAGTCCGGAGGGGGGACTGAAGCTTTCTTT	CASSESGGGTEAFF
-	TRBJ1-2	13	TRBD1	TRBV7-3	TGTGCCAGCAGCTTAGCCGGGACAGGGGGCAACACCTTC	CASSLAGTGGNTF
-	TRBJ2-3	16	-	TRBV5-4	TGTGCCAGCAGCTTGGGCGCGCCCAGGAACACAGATACGCAGTATTTT	CASSLGAPRNTDTQYF
few	TRBJ2-7	15	TRBD1	TRBV20-1	TGCAGTGCTAATAACAGGGGCCAAAGCTCCTACGAGCAGTACTTC	CSANNRGQSSYEQYF
many	TRBJ2-6	13	-	TRBV20-1	TGCAGTGTTGAGCAACGTGGGGCCAACGTCCTGACTTTC	CSVEQRGANVLTF
many	TRBJ1-1	14	-	TRBV9	TGTGCCAGCAGCGGTGGGACGGTGAACACTGAAGCTTTCTTT	CASSGGTVNTEAFF
many	TRBJ2-7	13	TRBD1	TRBV7-9	TGTGCCAGCAGCTTACGGACAGGGCGGGAGCAGTACTTC	CASSLRTGREQYF
-	TRBJ2-5	16	-	TRBV7-2	TGTGCCAGCAGCTTACTGGACCATAGTCCGGGAGAGACCCAGTACTTC	CASSLLDHSPGETQYF
few	TRBJ1-2	12	-	TRBV7-2	TGTGCCAGCACCACAGGTCGCTATGGCTACACCTTC	CASTTGRYGYTF
-	TRBJ2-5	13	TRBD2	TRBV20-1	TGCAGTGCCTCACCCGGGACTAGGGAGACCCAGTACTTC	CSASPGTRETQYF
few	TRBJ2-1	19	TRBD2	TRBV25-1	TGTGCCAGCAGTGAACCCGGGACTAGCGGGAGGGGCAAAAGTAATGAGCAGTTCTTC	CASSEPGTSGRGKSNEQFF
-	TRBJ1-6	15	TRBD1	TRBV7-8	TGTGCCAGCAGCCCGTATCGACAGGGCCTTTCACCCCTCCACTTT	CASSPYRQGLSPLHF
few	TRBJ2-3	14	-	TRBV24-1	TGTGCCACCAGTGACCCGGACAGCACAGATACGCAGTATTTT	CATSDPDSTDTQYF
-	TRBJ1-2	14	-	TRBV6-5	TGTGCCAGCAGTTACTCGGCGGGGGCTGGTGGCTACACCTTC	CASSYSAGAGGYTF
many	TRBJ1-1	15	-	TRBV9	TGTGCCAGCAGCCCGTCGTCAGGGCTTAACACTGAAGCTTTCTTT	CASSPSSGLNTEAFF
-	TRBJ2-7	15	-	TRBV6-6	TGTGCCAGCAGTTCGATGAAGGGGGGGTCCTACGAGCAGTACTTC	CASSSMKGGSYEQYF
few	TRBJ1-2	15	TRBD1	TRBV3-1	TGTGCCAGCAGCCGGACAGGGGTGATAAAGGGTGGCTACACCTTC	CASSRTGVIKGGYTF
few	TRBJ2-7	13	-	TRBV7-9	TGTGCCAGCAGCCCCCACAGGGTGGGGGAGCAGTACTTC	CASSPHRVGEQYF
few	TRBJ2-5	10	-	TRBV27	TGTGCCAGCAAGAAAGAGACCCAGTACTTC	CASKKETQYF
-	TRBJ1-1	14	TRBD1	TRBV3-1	TGTGCCAGCAGCCAAACCGACAGGGCAACTGAAGCTTTCTTT	CASSQTDRATEAFF